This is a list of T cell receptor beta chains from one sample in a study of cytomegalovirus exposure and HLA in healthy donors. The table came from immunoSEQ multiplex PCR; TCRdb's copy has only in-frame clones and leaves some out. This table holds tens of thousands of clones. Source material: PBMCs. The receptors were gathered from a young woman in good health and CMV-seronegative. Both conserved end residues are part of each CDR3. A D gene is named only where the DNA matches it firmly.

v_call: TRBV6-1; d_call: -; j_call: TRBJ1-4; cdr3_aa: CASSQVGGRREKLFF; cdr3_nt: TGTGCCAGCAGCCAGGTCGGGGGGCGACGGGAAAAACTGTTTTTT
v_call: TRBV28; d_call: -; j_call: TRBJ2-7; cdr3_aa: CASSQYNYEQYF; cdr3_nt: TGTGCCAGCAGTCAATACAACTACGAGCAGTACTTC
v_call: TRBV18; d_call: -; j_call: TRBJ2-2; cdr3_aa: CASSPLLAAGELFF; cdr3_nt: TGTGCCAGCTCACCACTGCTAGCTGCCGGGGAGCTGTTTTTT
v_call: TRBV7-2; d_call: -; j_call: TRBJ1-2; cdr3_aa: CASSPSLYGYTF; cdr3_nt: TGTGCCAGCAGCCCGTCTCTCTATGGCTACACCTTC
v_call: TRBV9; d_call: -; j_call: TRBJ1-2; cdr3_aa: CASSVSMEVAAYGYTF; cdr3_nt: TGTGCCAGCAGCGTGAGCATGGAGGTGGCGGCCTATGGCTACACCTTC
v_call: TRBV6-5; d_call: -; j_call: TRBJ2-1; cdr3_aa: CASSFRGYNEQFF; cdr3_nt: TGTGCCAGCAGTTTCCGAGGATACAATGAGCAGTTCTTC
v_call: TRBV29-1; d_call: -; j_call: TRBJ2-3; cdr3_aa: CSVADREASTDTQYF; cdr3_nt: TGCAGCGTTGCAGACCGGGAAGCTAGCACAGATACGCAGTATTTT
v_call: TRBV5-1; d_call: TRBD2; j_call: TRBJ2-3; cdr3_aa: CASSTLTSGSTDTQYF; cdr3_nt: TGCGCCAGCAGCACTCTGACTAGCGGGAGCACAGATACGCAGTATTTT
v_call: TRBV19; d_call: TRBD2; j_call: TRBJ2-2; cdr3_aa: CASSTATSDYTGELFF; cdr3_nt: TGTGCCAGTAGTACCGCAACTAGCGACTACACCGGGGAGCTGTTTTTT
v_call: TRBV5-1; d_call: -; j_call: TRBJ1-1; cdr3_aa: CASSLTGWITEAFF; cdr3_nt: TGCGCCAGCAGTTTAACAGGGTGGATTACTGAAGCTTTCTTT
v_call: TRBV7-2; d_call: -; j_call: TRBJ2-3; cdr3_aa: CASSSAGNSVDTQYF; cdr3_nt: TGTGCCAGCAGCTCCGCCGGGAACTCTGTTGATACGCAGTATTTT
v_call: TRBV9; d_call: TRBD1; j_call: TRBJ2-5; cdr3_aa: CASSADRGETQYF; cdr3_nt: TGTGCCAGCAGCGCAGACAGGGGAGAGACCCAGTACTTC
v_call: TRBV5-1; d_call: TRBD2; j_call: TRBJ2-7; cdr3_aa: CASSLEAGGSYEQYF; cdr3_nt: TGCGCCAGCAGCTTAGAGGCGGGGGGCTCGTACGAGCAGTACTTC
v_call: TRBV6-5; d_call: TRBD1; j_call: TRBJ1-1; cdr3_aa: CASRKTGAEAFF; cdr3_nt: TGTGCCAGCAGAAAGACAGGGGCTGAAGCTTTCTTT
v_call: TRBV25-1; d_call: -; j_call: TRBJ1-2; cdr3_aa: CASSIQGSTIYGYTF; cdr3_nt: TGTGCCAGCAGTATACAGGGCTCTACGATCTATGGCTACACCTTC
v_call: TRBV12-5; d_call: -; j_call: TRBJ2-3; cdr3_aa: CASGPPEERISTDTQYF; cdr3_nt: TGTGCTAGTGGTCCTCCTGAGGAGCGGATAAGCACAGATACGCAGTATTTT
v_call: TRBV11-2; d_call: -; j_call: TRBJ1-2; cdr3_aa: CASSLAGPGYTF; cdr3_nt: TGTGCCAGCAGCTTAGCAGGGCCCGGCTACACCTTC
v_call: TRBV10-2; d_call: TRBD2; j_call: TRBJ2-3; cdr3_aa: CASRGLAGVTDTQYF; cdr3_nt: TGCGCCAGCCGTGGACTAGCGGGGGTCACAGATACGCAGTATTTT
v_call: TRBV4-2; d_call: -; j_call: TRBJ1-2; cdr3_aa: CASSQNRENYGYTF; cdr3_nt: TGTGCCAGCAGTCAAAACAGGGAAAACTATGGCTACACCTTC
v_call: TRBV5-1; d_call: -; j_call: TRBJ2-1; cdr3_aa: CASYKGGGTPSYNEQFF; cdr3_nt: TGCGCCAGCTACAAGGGTGGGGGGACCCCCTCCTACAATGAGCAGTTCTTC
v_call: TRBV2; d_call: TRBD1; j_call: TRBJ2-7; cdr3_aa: CASSTKHRGLRYEQYF; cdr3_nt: TGTGCCAGCAGTACTAAACACAGGGGGCTAAGGTACGAGCAGTACTTC
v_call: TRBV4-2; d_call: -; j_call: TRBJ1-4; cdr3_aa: CASSQDAGRINEKLFF; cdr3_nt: TGTGCCAGCAGCCAAGATGCGGGGCGGATTAATGAAAAACTGTTTTTT
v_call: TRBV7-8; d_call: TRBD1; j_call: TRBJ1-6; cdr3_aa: CASSSRPGTGTPPLHF; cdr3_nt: TGTGCCAGCAGCTCGAGACCCGGGACAGGGACCCCCCCCCTCCACTTT
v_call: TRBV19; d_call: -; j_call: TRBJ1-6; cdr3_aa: CASSSPGRDSPLHF; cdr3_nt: TGTGCCAGTAGTTCCCCGGGGCGGGATTCACCCCTACACTTT
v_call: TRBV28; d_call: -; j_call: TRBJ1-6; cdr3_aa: CASSSGNSPLHF; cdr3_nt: TGTGCCAGCAGTTCGGGGAATTCACCCCTCCACTTT
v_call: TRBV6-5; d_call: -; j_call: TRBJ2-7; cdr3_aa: CASSYTTGTYEQYF; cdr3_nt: TGTGCCAGCAGTTACACAACAGGGACCTACGAGCAGTACTTC
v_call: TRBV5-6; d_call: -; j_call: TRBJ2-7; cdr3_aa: CASSLGQSAYEQYF; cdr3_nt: TGTGCCAGCAGCTTGGGGCAGAGCGCCTACGAGCAGTACTTC
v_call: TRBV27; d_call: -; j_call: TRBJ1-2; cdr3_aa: CASKDSFYGYTF; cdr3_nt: TGTGCCAGCAAAGACAGTTTCTATGGCTACACCTTC
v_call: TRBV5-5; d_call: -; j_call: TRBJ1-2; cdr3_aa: CASSFSGEGYTF; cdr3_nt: TGTGCCAGCAGCTTTTCAGGGGAAGGCTACACCTTC
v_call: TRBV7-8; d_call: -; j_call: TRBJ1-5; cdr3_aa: CASSLEAGNQPQHF; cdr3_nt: TGTGCCAGCAGCTTAGAAGCAGGGAATCAGCCCCAGCATTTT